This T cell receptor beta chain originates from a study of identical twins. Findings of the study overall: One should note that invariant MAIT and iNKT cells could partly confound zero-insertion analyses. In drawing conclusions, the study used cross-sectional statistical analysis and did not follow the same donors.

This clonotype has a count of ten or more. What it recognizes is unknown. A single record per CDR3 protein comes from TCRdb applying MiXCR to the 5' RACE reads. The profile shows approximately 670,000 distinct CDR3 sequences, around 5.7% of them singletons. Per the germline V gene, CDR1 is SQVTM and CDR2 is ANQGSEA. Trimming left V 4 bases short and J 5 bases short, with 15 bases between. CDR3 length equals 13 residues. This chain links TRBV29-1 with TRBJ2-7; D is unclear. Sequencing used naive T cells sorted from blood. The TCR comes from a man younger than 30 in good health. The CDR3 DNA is TGCAGCGTTGTATGGGGTCCTACTAACGAGCAGTACTTC. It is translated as CSVVWGPTNEQYF.